Listed below are T cell receptor beta chains from one sample, sequenced in a study of T cell responses to AZD1222 COVID-19 vaccine. Profiled with immunoSEQ multiplex PCR; TCRdb holds only in-frame clones, not every one. The top ten clones hold about 2.1% of a sample with approximately 140,000 clones, approximately 92% of them seen once. Material: peripheral blood, obtained 28 days after the second AZD1222 dose. Receptor source: an adult who received the AZD1222 COVID-19 vaccine. The CDR3 runs from the conserved cysteine through the conserved F or W. Each record gives: J gene, D gene, CDR3 length, clone size, V gene, CDR3 protein, CDR3 DNA. The D gene is left open where the match is weak. Not every row has a clone size; where given, it reads once, few, many or a size class.

J: TRBJ1-5; D: TRBD1; length: 14; size: -; V: TRBV2; CDR3: CASSEQGERVAQHF; DNA: TGTGCCAGCAGCGAACAGGGGGAAAGGGTGGCCCAGCATTTT
J: TRBJ1-2; D: TRBD1; length: 15; size: few; V: TRBV7-2; CDR3: CASSSPDRGLYGYTF; DNA: TGTGCCAGCAGCTCCCCGGACAGGGGGCTGTATGGCTACACCTTC
J: TRBJ1-2; D: -; length: 13; size: -; V: TRBV7-9; CDR3: CASRATETYGYTF; DNA: TGTGCCAGCAGGGCGACAGAAACCTATGGCTACACCTTC
J: TRBJ1-1; D: -; length: 17; size: -; V: TRBV7-8; CDR3: CASSLVRGGEVNTEAFF; DNA: TGTGCCAGCAGCTTAGTTCGAGGGGGGGAGGTGAACACTGAAGCTTTCTTT
J: TRBJ1-2; D: TRBD1; length: 17; size: -; V: TRBV5-8; CDR3: CASSIRDRGRFNYGYTF; DNA: TGTGCCAGCAGCATCCGGGACAGGGGGCGTTTTAACTATGGCTACACCTTC
J: TRBJ2-7; D: -; length: 11; size: -; V: TRBV29-1; CDR3: CSVEGTYEQYF; DNA: TGCAGCGTTGAGGGAACCTACGAGCAGTACTTC
J: TRBJ1-3; D: -; length: 11; size: once; V: TRBV6-5; CDR3: CASLEGNTIYF; DNA: TGTGCCAGCCTGGAGGGAAACACCATATATTTT
J: TRBJ2-1; D: TRBD2; length: 16; size: -; V: TRBV5-1; CDR3: CASSGLAGNAVSEQFF; DNA: TGCGCCAGCAGCGGACTAGCGGGGAATGCGGTCAGTGAGCAGTTCTTC
J: TRBJ2-3; D: -; length: 16; size: -; V: TRBV6-6; CDR3: CASRSGSTQFEDTQYF; DNA: TGTGCCAGTCGGTCAGGATCGACCCAATTTGAAGATACGCAGTATTTT
J: TRBJ1-2; D: TRBD1; length: 15; size: -; V: TRBV6-1; CDR3: CASSESGTGVYGYTF; DNA: TGTGCCAGCAGTGAATCCGGGACAGGGGTATATGGCTACACCTTC
J: TRBJ1-1; D: -; length: 12; size: -; V: TRBV19; CDR3: CATPGAGFEAFF; DNA: TGTGCCACCCCAGGGGCAGGCTTTGAAGCTTTCTTT
J: TRBJ1-2; D: TRBD1; length: 15; size: -; V: TRBV27; CDR3: CASSPRGDRNYGYTF; DNA: TGTGCCAGCAGTCCCCGGGGGGACAGGAACTATGGCTACACCTTC
J: TRBJ2-2; D: TRBD2; length: 14; size: -; V: TRBV30; CDR3: CAWRTSSNTGELFF; DNA: TGTGCCTGGAGGACTAGCAGTAACACCGGGGAGCTGTTTTTT
J: TRBJ1-4; D: -; length: 14; size: -; V: TRBV5-1; CDR3: CASSSGQLDEKLFF; DNA: TGCGCCAGCAGCTCAGGACAGCTGGACGAAAAACTGTTTTTT
J: TRBJ2-7; D: -; length: 15; size: -; V: TRBV7-8; CDR3: CASSLEGNPSYEQYF; DNA: TGTGCCAGCAGCTTAGAGGGAAACCCCTCCTACGAGCAGTACTTC
J: TRBJ1-1; D: -; length: 16; size: -; V: TRBV28; CDR3: CASTRGGANVGTEAFF; DNA: TGTGCCAGCACTCGGGGGGGCGCGAATGTTGGGACTGAAGCTTTCTTT
J: TRBJ2-3; D: TRBD2; length: 15; size: -; V: TRBV20-1; CDR3: CSASRASGSTDTQYF; DNA: TGCAGTGCTAGTAGGGCTAGCGGTAGCACAGATACGCAGTATTTT
J: TRBJ1-5; D: -; length: 14; size: -; V: TRBV3-1/TRBV3-2; CDR3: CASSDQYSNQPQHF; DNA: TGTGCCAGCAGCGACCAGTATAGCAATCAGCCCCAGCATTTT
J: TRBJ1-6; D: -; length: 17; size: -; V: TRBV11-2; CDR3: CASSLAVPGSYNSPLHF; DNA: TGTGCCAGCAGCTTGGCCGTACCGGGGTCCTATAATTCACCCCTCCACTTT
J: TRBJ2-1; D: -; length: 15; size: -; V: TRBV2; CDR3: CASSGRGQGGNEQFF; DNA: TGTGCCAGCAGCGGACGAGGTCAGGGAGGCAATGAGCAGTTCTTC
J: TRBJ1-4; D: -; length: 16; size: -; V: TRBV28; CDR3: CASSSGPWGTGEKLFF; DNA: TGTGCCAGCAGTTCGGGGCCCTGGGGGACGGGTGAAAAACTGTTTTTT
J: TRBJ1-2; D: -; length: 14; size: -; V: TRBV30; CDR3: CAWSTSGRNYGYTF; DNA: TGTGCCTGGAGTACCTCGGGAAGAAACTATGGCTACACCTTC
J: TRBJ2-6; D: -; length: 21; size: -; V: TRBV19; CDR3: CASSIGLGSGLLSSGANVLTF; DNA: TGTGCCAGTAGTATTGGGCTTGGATCGGGACTCCTGAGCTCTGGGGCCAACGTCCTGACTTTC
J: TRBJ2-1; D: -; length: 15; size: -; V: TRBV7-3; CDR3: CASGLERAVYNEQFF; DNA: TGTGCCAGCGGTCTCGAGAGGGCTGTTTACAATGAGCAGTTCTTC
J: TRBJ2-3; D: -; length: 12; size: -; V: TRBV10-3; CDR3: CAISEMADTQYF; DNA: TGTGCCATCAGTGAGATGGCAGATACGCAGTATTTT
J: TRBJ1-2; D: TRBD1; length: 14; size: -; V: TRBV6-5; CDR3: CASSYSGGLYGYTF; DNA: TGTGCCAGCAGTTACTCAGGGGGCCTCTATGGCTACACCTTC
J: TRBJ2-5; D: -; length: 12; size: once; V: TRBV2; CDR3: CASNRDGETQYF; DNA: TGTGCCAGCAACAGGGACGGTGAGACCCAGTACTTC
J: TRBJ1-1; D: -; length: 14; size: -; V: TRBV29-1; CDR3: CSVGGRTMNTEAFF; DNA: TGCAGCGTTGGGGGCAGGACCATGAACACTGAAGCTTTCTTT
J: TRBJ1-2; D: -; length: 13; size: -; V: TRBV11-2; CDR3: CASSRGLGDGYTF; DNA: TGTGCCAGCAGCCGGGGGCTGGGAGATGGCTACACCTTC
J: TRBJ1-4; D: -; length: 17; size: -; V: TRBV3-1/TRBV3-2; CDR3: CASSQDHGGSANEKLFF; DNA: TGTGCCAGCAGCCAAGATCATGGGGGATCGGCTAATGAAAAACTGTTTTTT
J: TRBJ1-4; D: -; length: 15; size: -; V: TRBV29-1; CDR3: CSVEVAGRPNEKLFF; DNA: TGCAGCGTTGAAGTAGCCGGTCGACCTAATGAAAAACTGTTTTTT
J: TRBJ1-2; D: -; length: 15; size: -; V: TRBV5-1; CDR3: CASSLARGTQDGYTF; DNA: TGCGCCAGCAGCTTGGCAAGGGGGACCCAAGATGGCTACACCTTC
J: TRBJ2-1; D: -; length: 16; size: -; V: TRBV5-6; CDR3: CASSHPHMGQGNEQFF; DNA: TGTGCTAGCAGCCACCCCCATATGGGGCAGGGGAATGAGCAGTTCTTC
J: TRBJ2-1; D: TRBD1; length: 15; size: -; V: TRBV5-1; CDR3: CASSSRTGTGNEQFF; DNA: TGCGCCAGCAGCTCGCGGACAGGGACGGGGAATGAGCAGTTCTTC
J: TRBJ1-1; D: -; length: 12; size: once; V: TRBV5-1; CDR3: CASSLRNTEAFF; DNA: TGCGCCAGCAGCTTGCGGAACACTGAAGCTTTCTTT
J: TRBJ1-5; D: TRBD1; length: 14; size: few; V: TRBV7-8; CDR3: CASSHRGPDQPQHF; DNA: TGTGCCAGCAGTCACAGGGGACCCGATCAGCCCCAGCATTTT
J: TRBJ1-3; D: TRBD1; length: 15; size: -; V: TRBV7-9; CDR3: CASSATQGARDTIYF; DNA: TGTGCCAGCAGCGCAACACAGGGGGCCCGAGACACCATATATTTT
J: TRBJ1-1; D: TRBD1; length: 15; size: -; V: TRBV5-1; CDR3: CASSLDGTGGPEAFF; DNA: TGCGCCAGCAGCTTGGACGGGACAGGTGGCCCTGAAGCTTTCTTT
J: TRBJ2-5; D: -; length: 13; size: many; V: TRBV6-6; CDR3: CATDRGTAETQYF; DNA: TGTGCCACTGACCGGGGGACGGCGGAGACCCAGTACTTC
J: TRBJ2-2; D: -; length: 15; size: -; V: TRBV18; CDR3: CASSPSGGNTGELFF; DNA: TGTGCCAGCTCACCAAGCGGAGGTAACACCGGGGAGCTGTTTTTT
J: TRBJ1-5; D: -; length: 18; size: -; V: TRBV7-2; CDR3: CASSLDRLGARFNQPQHF; DNA: TGTGCCAGCAGCTTAGATAGGCTAGGGGCGAGGTTCAATCAGCCCCAGCATTTT
J: TRBJ1-1; D: -; length: 14; size: -; V: TRBV12-5; CDR3: CASGPRGGNTEAFF; DNA: TGTGCTAGTGGCCCGAGGGGGGGCAACACTGAAGCTTTCTTT
J: TRBJ1-2; D: -; length: 15; size: -; V: TRBV3-1/TRBV3-2; CDR3: CASSQDQMGGYGYTF; DNA: TGTGCCAGCAGCCAAGATCAAATGGGAGGCTATGGCTACACCTTC
J: TRBJ2-5; D: TRBD2; length: 17; size: -; V: TRBV4-2; CDR3: CASSPVAGGPNQETQYF; DNA: TGTGCCAGCAGCCCCGTAGCGGGGGGGCCGAATCAAGAGACCCAGTACTTC
J: TRBJ2-3; D: TRBD2; length: 16; size: -; V: TRBV2; CDR3: CASRQAGGVRTDTQYF; DNA: TGTGCCAGCCGTCAGGCGGGAGGGGTCCGCACAGATACGCAGTATTTT
J: TRBJ1-2; D: -; length: 13; size: -; V: TRBV12-3/TRBV12-4; CDR3: CASSLGRDYGYTF; DNA: TGTGCCAGCAGTTTAGGCCGGGACTATGGCTACACCTTC
J: TRBJ1-1; D: -; length: 15; size: -; V: TRBV6-6; CDR3: CASSYSSFMNTEAFF; DNA: TGTGCCAGCAGTTATAGCAGTTTTATGAACACTGAAGCTTTCTTT
J: TRBJ2-1; D: TRBD2; length: 16; size: -; V: TRBV5-1; CDR3: CASSLRTSGRYNEQFF; DNA: TGCGCCAGCAGCCTCCGGACTAGCGGGCGCTACAATGAGCAGTTCTTC
J: TRBJ2-1; D: TRBD1; length: 15; size: -; V: TRBV5-1; CDR3: CASSLTGTGDNEQFF; DNA: TGCGCCAGCAGCTTGACCGGGACAGGAGACAATGAGCAGTTCTTC
J: TRBJ2-3; D: TRBD2; length: 18; size: -; V: TRBV11-2; CDR3: CASSLEASGRAGTDTQYF; DNA: TGTGCCAGCAGCTTAGAAGCTAGCGGGAGGGCCGGCACAGATACGCAGTATTTT
J: TRBJ2-1; D: -; length: 14; size: -; V: TRBV9; CDR3: CASSVRSSYNEQFF; DNA: TGTGCCAGCAGCGTCAGGAGCTCCTACAATGAGCAGTTCTTC
J: TRBJ1-2; D: -; length: 15; size: few; V: TRBV7-9; CDR3: CASSLFRDQNYGYTF; DNA: TGTGCCAGCAGCTTGTTCCGGGATCAAAACTATGGCTACACCTTC